This T cell receptor beta chain derives from a study of CD8 T cells in ankylosing spondylitis (dated by TCRdb to about 2017). At the level of the whole study: The study profiled T cell receptor beta repertoires in healthy donors and ankylosing spondylitis patients to find disease-linked TCR variants. Peripheral blood was sampled, and synovial fluid was also collected from ankylosing spondylitis patients. The whole study cohort included 108 healthy donors and 20 to 30 ankylosing spondylitis patients. The investigation overall reported the following: A TCR beta motif made up of 7 to 9 highly homologous amino acid variants appeared to be characteristic of blood from ankylosing spondylitis patients. The disease-linked clones showed a CD8+ phenotype and occurred at relatively low frequencies in peripheral blood. Some motif variants had previously been reported in the synovial fluid and blood of reactive arthritis patients, which suggests shared mechanisms of disease initiation. Significant enrichment of the disease-linked clones was reported in matched synovial fluid samples from ankylosing spondylitis patients.

The data were produced on an Illumina HiSeq 2500. TCR beta libraries were prepared by quantitative 5'-RACE with molecular barcodes. The authors' pipeline ran thus. A new computational method, built on a probabilistic model of VDJ rearrangement, was used to identify disease-linked TCR variants. The raw public reads went through TCRdb reprocessing: fastp at Q25, MiXCR clone calling, in-frame beta chains kept. Rows are combined by CDR3 protein, so each entry shows the most common genes and DNA. The V and J calls and clone size are TCRdb's, not the authors'. The sample table lists 250,000 to 300,000 distinct CDR3 sequences, around 19% of them with a count of one. Roughly 7.3% of the sample is taken by the ten largest. In the case of this clonotype: There is no known antigen for this receptor. No base quality information exists; no much larger clone differs at one position.

The sample comprised blood, either unsorted or a sorted T cell fraction (not recorded which). This clonotype was obtained from a male donor with ankylosing spondylitis or in good health (not recorded which).

The base sequence is TGTGCCAGCAGTTCTTCCTTGGGGGCGGGACACAATGAAAAACTGTTTTTT. This encodes CASSSSLGAGHNEKLFF. The chain is encoded by TRBV12-3 or TRBV12-4 joined to TRBJ1-4; TRBD1 is a possible D gene, resting on 6 matching bases. From cysteine to phenylalanine, the CDR3 is 17 amino acids long. Just the 51-base CDR3 DNA is kept, in frame starting at base 1. Cut back by 4 bases and 5 bases, the V and J ends lie 20 bases apart.